The rows below give T cell receptor beta chains drawn from one sample of a study of T cell changes during pregnancy in multiple sclerosis. The method was immunoSEQ multiplex PCR; TCRdb's version includes in-frame clones alone and lacks a portion of them. The sample gives tens of thousands of clones, just under 95% of which show up once; around 0.86% is in the top ten. The sequencing here drew on peripheral blood, taken in the third trimester of pregnancy. These receptors all stem from a female donor with multiple sclerosis, enrolled in a pregnancy study. Each CDR3 is given with its conserved first and last residue.

len,v_gene,j_gene,CDR3aa
17,TRBV6-8,TRBJ1-3,CASSPRTGTISGNTIYF
15,TRBV19,TRBJ1-1,CATDDGVGGYTEAFF
19,TRBV19,TRBJ2-3,CASSEKRDREWMMGDTQYF
15,TRBV7-9,TRBJ2-7,CASSPNHPGSYEQYF
15,TRBV6-1,TRBJ2-7,CASTSLRPFYDEQYF
17,TRBV28,TRBJ2-1,CASSLTGLLGRTNEQFF
15,TRBV30,TRBJ1-5,CAWSLSGRDNQPQHF
16,TRBV7-9,TRBJ2-3,CASSLYPVGSTDTQYF
15,TRBV5-1,NA,CASSLDRSLSYEQYF
12,TRBV6-5,TRBJ2-1,CASSIGWNEQFF
14,TRBV29-1,TRBJ2-1,CSVDPAGNRNEQFF
13,TRBV4-1,TRBJ2-7,CASSSTGSYEQYF
16,TRBV7-2,TRBJ2-5,CASSLDGPRAGETQYF
16,TRBV5-1,TRBJ2-1,CASTSNGDSRRDEQFF
15,TRBV5-1,TRBJ1-5,CASSPQGGNNQPQHF
18,TRBV4-2,TRBJ2-2,CASSQLRTSGSNTGELFF
17,TRBV9,TRBJ2-7,CASSEGTSGRKRYEQYF
16,TRBV2,TRBJ2-3,CASSVASGGSTDTQYF
13,TRBV5-4,TRBJ1-1,CAYYRGRNTEAFF
15,TRBV18,TRBJ1-4,CASSPSTATNEKLFF
16,TRBV7-6,TRBJ2-3,CASSRPSGFPTDTQYF
16,TRBV18,TRBJ2-5,CASSPSRGQGSETQYF
14,TRBV18,TRBJ2-7,CASSQGQGMYEQYF
13,TRBV14,TRBJ1-5,CASNAGGPGPQHF
18,TRBV28,TRBJ2-3,CASNPLGTGSKSADTQYF
14,TRBV6-5,TRBJ2-7,CASRIGQPGGEQYF
15,TRBV7-6,TRBJ1-1,CASSFQGGANTEAFF
14,TRBV9,TRBJ2-7,CASSVGLDVYEQYF
16,TRBV9,TRBJ2-1,CASSVALAGAVGEQFF
15,TRBV5-1,TRBJ1-2,CASSLALRTDDGYTF
15,TRBV30,TRBJ2-3,CAWSRGEAATDTQYF
15,TRBV30,TRBJ2-7,CAWSFLSGSSYEQYF
16,TRBV5-6,TRBJ2-3,CASSSARTPSTDTQYF
17,TRBV7-6,TRBJ2-5,CASSLEVAGGPLETQYF
10,TRBV30,TRBJ1-2,CAVGMESYTF
13,TRBV29-1,TRBJ1-2,CSVRSTDYYGYTF
16,TRBV19,TRBJ1-1,CASSSDVARLNTEAFF
15,TRBV6-5,TRBJ1-1,CASTPGGAMNTEAFF
13,TRBV10-3,TRBJ2-3,CAIMPGHTDTQYF
14,TRBV25-1,TRBJ2-7,CASSDRNGTGRQYF
13,TRBV9,TRBJ2-1,CASSGSTYNEQFF
15,TRBV7-9,TRBJ2-1,CASSRDSPSYNEQFF
13,TRBV29-1,TRBJ2-2,CSVLQGDTGELFF
14,TRBV10-3,TRBJ1-5,CAIRDMGGNQPQHF
18,TRBV4-2,TRBJ1-5,CASSQDRSAQGGNQPQHF
15,TRBV27,TRBJ1-5,CASSLTGASNQPQHF
14,TRBV2,TRBJ2-1,CASSEIPSGSTEFF
15,TRBV7-9,TRBJ2-7,CASTRGGLVGYEQYF
14,TRBV7-6,TRBJ2-1,CASSLTQAYNEQFF
15,TRBV7-3,TRBJ2-7,CASSRGAGSSYEQYF